The 14 T cell receptor beta chains below were found in one sample sequenced in a study of T cell responses to AZD1222 COVID-19 vaccine. The assay was immunoSEQ multiplex PCR, and TCRdb's table has in-frame clones only and misses some. The repertoire holds 100,000 to 150,000 clones, with 70% to 90% as singletons. Material: peripheral blood, obtained on day 0 of AZD1222 vaccination. The receptor set was obtained from an adult in good health.

This rearrangement joins TRBV5-1 to TRBJ1-5, with D maybe TRBD1 (6 bases). This CDR3 contains 17 residues. Germline CDR1 is SGHRS and CDR2 is YFSETQ. V dropped 2 bases and J dropped 6 bases, with 21 bases sitting between them. DNA of the CDR3: TGCGCCAGCAGCTTCTCTTTTTCGACAGGTGCGGGTCAGCCCCAGCATTTT. Translated, it gives CASSFSFSTGAGQPQHF.

This clone was picked up one time. The CDR3 DNA reads TGTGCCAGCAGTGAAGGGGCTCTCGGGAATCAGCCCCAGCATTTT. It specifies CASSEGALGNQPQHF. The chain combines TRBV6-1 with TRBJ1-5; D call uncertain. Germline values: CDR1 MNHNS, CDR2 SASEGT. The CDR3 is made up of 15 amino acids. Deletions cut 1 base from V and 4 bases from J, with 11 bases between.

This sequence joins TRBV9 and TRBJ2-3, with 8 bases fitting TRBD2. V shed 4 bases and J 4 bases; nucleotides not matched to a gene: 8. The length of the CDR3 is 15 residues. CDR1 is SGDLS, CDR2 YYNGEE, per germline. CDR3 in DNA: TGTGCCAGCAGCCCCCAAAAGACTAGCGCAGATACGCAGTATTTT. This sequence encodes CASSPQKTSADTQYF. Together with reference TRBV9 and TRBJ2-3, the CDR3 gives the full variable domain: DSGVTQTPKHLITATGQRVTLRCSPRSGDLSVYWYQQSLDQGLQFLIQYYNGEERAKGNILERFSAQQFPDLHSELNLSSLELGDSALYFCASSPQKTSADTQYFGPGTRLTVL.

The chain is built from TRBV28 and TRBJ2-7, with TRBD1 matching over 9 bases. CDR1 MDHEN and CDR2 SYDVKM come from the germline V gene. J gave up 9 bases and V 8 bases, and 11 bases lay outside the gene matches. The CDR3 runs 13 residues. This CDR3 is CASGTGTRSGQYF. The CDR3 coding sequence is TGTGCCAGCGGGACAGGGACCCGGTCGGGGCAGTACTTC.

The chain carries TRBV10-3 and TRBJ1-2, with D tentatively TRBD1 (5 bases). The germline gives CDR1 ENHRY, CDR2 SYGVKD. V lost 3 bases to trimming and J lost 4 bases, with 9 bases between them. The CDR3 runs to 13 residues. The CDR3 region is CAISDPGIYGYTF. The CDR3 DNA follows: TGTGCCATCAGTGATCCAGGGATCTATGGCTACACCTTC.

The rearrangement uses TRBV19 and TRBJ1-2, with 9 bases matching TRBD1. V was clipped by 3 bases and J by 3 bases; unmatched bases: 5. CDR3 length: 15 residues. Germline CDR1 reads LNHDA; CDR2 reads SQIVND (reference sequence). CDR3 in amino acids: CASSILGQGYYGYTF. In DNA, the CDR3 is TGTGCCAGTAGTATCCTCGGACAGGGGTACTATGGCTACACCTTC. Supplemented by reference TRBV19 and TRBJ1-2, the full variable domain reads DGGITQSPKYLFRKEGQNVTLSCEQNLNHDAMYWYRQDPGQGLRLIYYSQIVNDFQKGDIAEGYSVSREKKESFPLTVTSAQKNPTAFYLCASSILGQGYYGYTFGSGTRLTVV.

The rearrangement joins TRBV7-2 to TRBJ1-5; 7 nucleotides match TRBD1. The CDR3 runs to 15 residues. V trimming: 4 bases; J trimming: 4 bases; junction bases outside the gene matches: 7. Germline CDR1 and CDR2: SGHTA and FQGNSA. CDR3 bases: TGTGCCAGCAGCTCAAGACAGGGTGGGAATCAGCCCCAGCATTTT. This gives the protein CASSSRQGGNQPQHF.

The sample holds one count of this clone. J is TRBJ1-1 and V is TRBV30; TRBD1 matches 7 bases. Germline V gene sequence: CDR1 GTSNPN, CDR2 SVGIG (reference sequence). J gave up 5 bases and V 2 bases, and 8 bases lay outside the gene matches. There are 14 residues in the CDR3. CDR3 loop: CAWSLSGGVTEAFF. CDR3 in DNA: TGTGCCTGGAGTCTGTCAGGGGGTGTAACTGAAGCTTTCTTT.

The chain joins TRBV28 to TRBJ2-7; the D gene is possibly TRBD1 (7 bases). The CDR3 runs to 13 residues. Germline CDR1 is MDHEN and CDR2 is SYDVKM. The germline V and J ends were trimmed by 10 bases and 4 bases, with 17 bases remaining between them. The CDR3 sequence is CATEPSGGYEQYF. In nucleotides, the CDR3 is TGTGCCACAGAACCTTCAGGGGGGTACGAGCAGTACTTC.

The V call is TRBV6-6, the J call TRBJ2-1; a weak D match, TRBD1 (7 bases). CDR3 length: 15 amino acids. The ends were cut back, 7 bases at V and 7 bases at J, with 20 bases in the middle. The germline V gene has CDR1 MNHNY and CDR2 SVGAGI (reference sequence). The CDR3 protein is CASKEAGGSVNEQFF. The CDR3 DNA reads TGTGCCAGCAAGGAGGCAGGGGGGAGTGTGAATGAGCAGTTCTTC.

Comments on this clone: Additional DNA sequences in this sample encode the identical CDR3. The chain combines TRBV5-1 with TRBJ2-7; no clear D gene. V lost 0 bases and J lost 3, with 4 bases in between. The CDR3 is made up of 12 amino acids. Germline assignment: CDR1 SGHRS and CDR2 YFSETQ. The CDR3 spells CASSLADYEQYF. CDR3 sequence (DNA): TGCGCCAGCAGCTTGGCAGACTACGAGCAGTACTTC. Looking up the rest from reference TRBV5-1 and TRBJ2-7 gives the full variable domain: KAGVTQTPRYLIKTRGQQVTLSCSPISGHRSVSWYQQTPGQGLQFLFEYFSETQRNKGNFPGRFSGRQFSNSRSEMNVSTLELGDSALYLCASSLADYEQYFGPGTRLTVT.

This chain uses TRBV5-4 with TRBJ2-3, with 8 bases lining up with TRBD1. Trimming removed 9 bases from V and 4 bases from J; junction bases left unmatched: 7. Germline CDR1 reads SGHNT; CDR2 reads YYREEE (reference sequence). The length of the CDR3 is 13 residues. Here the CDR3 reads CATGTGLPDTQYF. The CDR3, as DNA: TGTGCCACCGGGACAGGTCTTCCAGATACGCAGTATTTT. The full variable domain, its missing parts supplied by reference TRBV5-4 and TRBJ2-3, is ETGVTQSPTHLIKTRGQQVTLRCSSQSGHNTVSWYQQALGQGPQFIFQYYREEENGRGNFPPRFSGLQFPNYSSELNVNALELDDSALYLCATGTGLPDTQYFGPGTRLTVL.

The CDR3 region has the DNA TGTGCCAGCAGCGTAGAGTCTAGCGGGGGCAATGAGCAGTTCTTC. This translates into CASSVESSGGNEQFF. The V call is TRBV9, the J call TRBJ2-1, with TRBD2 matching 10 bases. This CDR3 contains 15 residues. V lost 0 bases, J lost 6 bases, and 3 bases stayed unmatched. Germline CDR1 SGDLS, CDR2 YYNGEE. Complete variable domain (other parts from reference TRBV9 and TRBJ2-1): DSGVTQTPKHLITATGQRVTLRCSPRSGDLSVYWYQQSLDQGLQFLIQYYNGEERAKGNILERFSAQQFPDLHSELNLSSLELGDSALYFCASSVESSGGNEQFFGPGTRLTVL.

This rearrangement joins TRBV4-1 to TRBJ2-1, with 10 nucleotides matching TRBD1. Germline V CDR1 and CDR2: MGHRA, YSYEKL. With 3 bases clipped from V and 8 bases from J, the junction kept 4 bases outside the gene matches. This CDR3 has 14 amino acids. This chain's CDR3 is CASSQGQGWDEQFF. The CDR3 region has the DNA TGCGCCAGCAGCCAGGGACAGGGGTGGGATGAGCAGTTCTTC.